The 21 T cell receptor beta chains listed next were all sequenced from one sample in a study of blood T cell repertoires in COVID-19. Repertoires were generated with immunoSEQ multiplex PCR, while TCRdb's copy carries only in-frame clones and drops some. Of about 310,000 clones listed, about 91% are singletons. Sequencing used PBMCs or T cells enriched from blood (not recorded which). The receptors stem from a woman younger than 30 who had recovered from COVID-19.

The chain joins TRBV7-6 to TRBJ1-4, with TRBD1 as a possible D gene (5 bases). Per germline, CDR1 SGHVS and CDR2 FNYEAQ. CDR3 length: 14 amino acids. V was clipped by 7 bases and J by 6 bases, with 15 bases between them. The CDR3 DNA reads as TGTGCCAGCACCCAGACGGGGGGGGATGAAAAACTGTTTTTT. Encoded protein: CASTQTGGDEKLFF.

This clone showed up just once. The chain recombines TRBV7-3 with TRBJ2-5; a weak D match, TRBD2 (6 bases). CDR3 length: 13 residues. Trimming removed 5 bases from V and 3 bases from J, with 10 bases in between. From germline, CDR1 is SGHTA and CDR2 FQGTGA. The CDR3 nucleotides are TGTGCCAGCAGCCCGTCGGGGGAAGAGACCCAGTACTTC. The encoded protein is CASSPSGEETQYF.

This rearrangement joins TRBV9 to TRBJ2-2; 12 nucleotides agree with TRBD2. Germline V lookup: CDR1 SGDLS, CDR2 YYNGEE. V was clipped by 2 bases and J by 6 bases; unmatched bases: 2. The CDR3 runs to 15 residues. CDR3 DNA: TGTGCCAGCAGCGTCCGACTAGCGGGGGCCGGGGAGCTGTTTTTT. It specifies CASSVRLAGAGELFF.

V is TRBV7-8 and J is TRBJ1-6; 7 positions match TRBD1. Unmatched junction bases numbered 6, after V lost 5 bases and J lost 5 bases. From germline, CDR1 is SGHVS and CDR2 FQNEAQ. The CDR3 runs to 15 residues. The CDR3 reads CASSLTGTDNSPLHF. The CDR3 coding sequence is TGTGCCAGCAGCCTAACCGGGACAGATAATTCACCCCTCCACTTT.

The rearrangement joins TRBV2 to TRBJ1-5; 9 bases are shared with TRBD1. The CDR3 runs 14 residues. Germline CDR1 and CDR2: SNHLY and FYNNEI. After removal of 6 bases from V and 6 bases from J, the junction contained 6 bases not matched to a gene. Here the CDR3 DNA reads TGTGCCAGCAGCGGGGGACAGGGAGGTCAGCCCCAGCATTTT. Translating it yields CASSGGQGGQPQHF.

The rearrangement links TRBV28 to TRBJ2-3; 12 bases map to TRBD2. This CDR3 comprises 16 residues. The germline V gene has CDR1 MDHEN and CDR2 SYDVKM. V lost 1 base and J lost 4; bases outside the gene matches: 3. The CDR3 is CASSLSLAGGADTQYF. In DNA form, the CDR3 reads TGTGCCAGCAGTTTATCCCTAGCGGGAGGGGCAGATACGCAGTATTTT.

This sequence joins TRBV7-9 and TRBJ1-1; tentative D call: TRBD1 (6 bases). Germline assignment: CDR1 SEHNR and CDR2 FQNEAQ (reference sequence). CDR3 length: 14 residues. Trimming removed 4 bases from V and 2 bases from J, with 11 bases in between. CDR3 amino acids: CASSSHRANTEAFF. Here the CDR3 DNA reads TGTGCCAGCAGCTCCCACAGGGCCAACACTGAAGCTTTCTTT.

This chain links TRBV7-9 with TRBJ1-2; D uncertain. Germline assignment: CDR1 SEHNR and CDR2 FQNEAQ (reference sequence). CDR3 length: 14 residues. Trimming took 5 bases from V and 5 from J, leaving 15 bases between them. The CDR3 sequence is CASSPREGFYGYTF. The CDR3, as DNA: TGTGCCAGCAGCCCCCGGGAGGGCTTTTATGGCTACACCTTC.

CDR3 amino acids: CASSPRPREGGKLFF. CDR3 DNA: TGCGCCAGCAGCCCCCGGCCCAGGGAAGGGGGAAAACTGTTTTTT. The rearrangement joins TRBV4-3 to TRBJ1-4; TRBD1 might be the D (6 bases). Germline loops: CDR1 LGHNA, CDR2 YSLEER. The CDR3 sequence is 15 residues long. Deletions cut 4 bases from V and 10 bases from J, with 19 bases between.

This chain uses TRBV9 with TRBJ1-5; maybe TRBD1 (5 bases). V was clipped by 3 bases and J by 4 bases, with 8 bases between them. The CDR3 sequence is 13 residues long. CDR1 and CDR2 (germline): SGDLS, YYNGEE. For the CDR3, the DNA is TGTGCCAGCAGCGGGGGGGAGAATCAGCCCCAGCATTTT. Translating gives CASSGGENQPQHF. Complete variable domain (other parts from reference TRBV9 and TRBJ1-5): DSGVTQTPKHLITATGQRVTLRCSPRSGDLSVYWYQQSLDQGLQFLIQYYNGEERAKGNILERFSAQQFPDLHSELNLSSLELGDSALYFCASSGGENQPQHFGDGTRLSIL.

CDR3 protein: CASSLRHEQYF. The CDR3 coding sequence is TGTGCCAGCAGTTTACGTCACGAGCAGTACTTC. The rearrangement links TRBV28 to TRBJ2-7, with D unclear. The CDR3 has 11 residues. Germline V CDR1 and CDR2: MDHEN, SYDVKM. Trimming removed 2 bases from V and 5 bases from J, with 4 bases in between.

V gene TRBV5-4 combines with J gene TRBJ2-1; TRBD2 is a possible D gene (5 bases). This CDR3 is built from 14 residues. V gave up 3 bases and J gave up 3 bases, with 10 bases separating them. Per germline, CDR1 SGHNT and CDR2 YYREEE (reference sequence). The CDR3 region has the DNA TGTGCCAGCAGCTCCTCGGACTTCTACAATGAGCAGTTCTTC. Protein: CASSSSDFYNEQFF.

The chain couples TRBV5-1 to TRBJ2-2, with 7 nucleotides matching TRBD1. This CDR3 has 15 amino acids. Germline assignment: CDR1 SGHRS and CDR2 YFSETQ. V lost 3 bases and J lost 7; bases outside the gene matches: 9. The CDR3 nucleotides are TGCGCCAGCAGCTCCACCGGGACAGACAACGGGGAGCTGTTTTTT. Protein: CASSSTGTDNGELFF.

This sequence joins TRBV6-1 and TRBJ2-1; TRBD1 might be the D (5 bases). Germline lookup yields CDR1 MNHNS and CDR2 SASEGT. Trimming removed 2 bases from V and 7 bases from J, with 9 bases in between. This CDR3 is 13 amino acids long. In nucleotides, the CDR3 is TGTGCCAGCAGTGAATATCCAGGGAATGAGCAGTTCTTC. Translating gives CASSEYPGNEQFF.

The rearrangement uses TRBV3-1 (or the pseudogene TRBV3-2) and TRBJ2-5; TRBD2 might be the D (5 bases). The CDR3 extends over 16 amino acids. V was pared by 4 bases and J by 0 bases, with 15 bases between. Looked up from germline, CDR1 is LGHDT and CDR2 is YNNKEL (reference sequence). CDR3 protein: CASSPFVASNQETQYF. CDR3 sequence (DNA): TGTGCCAGCAGCCCTTTCGTGGCTAGCAACCAAGAGACCCAGTACTTC.

This clone appeared a single time. The chain joins TRBV18 to TRBJ1-4; D gene uncertain. Germline CDR1 KGHSH, CDR2 LQKENI. V was shortened by 6 bases and J by 7 bases, with 9 bases between the two germline ends. The CDR3 length is 12 residues. Here the CDR3 reads CASSPSGEKLFF. CDR3 nucleotide sequence: TGTGCCAGCTCCCCTTCGGGTGAAAAACTGTTTTTT.

This clone was counted once. The rearrangement uses TRBV5-6 and TRBJ1-2; D is unresolved. The CDR3 is 13 amino acids. In germline, CDR1 is SGHDT, CDR2 YYEEEE. Trimming stripped 4 bases from V and 4 bases from J, with 11 bases between. This chain's CDR3 is CASSRREIYGYTF. The CDR3 nucleotides read TGTGCCAGCAGCAGGAGGGAGATCTATGGCTACACCTTC. Filled out from reference TRBV5-6 and TRBJ1-2, the complete variable domain reads DAGVTQSPTHLIKTRGQQVTLRCSPKSGHDTVSWYQQALGQGPQFIFQYYEEEERQRGNFPDRFSGHQFPNYSSELNVNALLLGDSALYLCASSRREIYGYTFGSGTRLTVV.

This clone appeared once. CDR3 coding DNA: TGTGCCAGCAGTGATGACACCGGTTGGGGCTACACCTTC. Its protein product is CASSDDTGWGYTF. The gene calls are TRBV6-4 and TRBJ1-2; D not certain. CDR3 length: 13 residues. V was clipped by 3 bases and J by 8 bases, with 13 bases between them. The V gene's germline CDR1 is MRHNA and CDR2 SNTAGT.

This clone has more than one count but fewer than ten. The sample contains more than one DNA sequence encoding this CDR3. The J gene is TRBJ1-4, the V gene TRBV28; unclear D gene. Germline V gives CDR1 MDHEN, CDR2 SYDVKM. The germline V and J ends were trimmed by 7 bases and 5 bases, with 14 bases remaining between them. The CDR3 is 14 amino acids. This chain's CDR3 is CASTPAGLNEKLFF. CDR3 nucleotides: TGTGCCAGCACCCCCGCGGGCTTGAATGAAAAACTGTTTTTT.

This clone was found a few times. CDR3 nucleotide sequence: TGTGCCAGCAGTGAGATGGATCCGGGACAGGGATATGGCTACACCTTC. Amino acids: CASSEMDPGQGYGYTF. The V call is TRBV2, the J call TRBJ1-2, with 9 positions matching TRBD1. The junction had 10 bases not matched to a gene; V was cut back by 3 bases and J by 5 bases. The CDR3 length is 16 residues. CDR1 and CDR2 (germline): SNHLY, FYNNEI.

This sequence joins TRBV19 and TRBJ1-3, with a possible D match to TRBD1 (6 bases). Germline V gene data show CDR1 as LNHDA and CDR2 as SQIVND (reference sequence). V lost 3 bases and J 4 bases, leaving 16 bases between the germline ends. CDR3 size: 16 residues. CDR3 amino acids: CASSISGRGNGNTIYF. CDR3 DNA: TGTGCCAGTAGTATCTCGGGCAGGGGTAACGGAAACACCATATATTTT.